The sequence of this T cell receptor beta chain was determined in a study of blood T cells in healthy people across ages. A sample-barcoded 5' primer and a J-beta primer mix were used in a second PCR of about 7 to 12 cycles. Through a template-switch adaptor with 12 random nucleotides, each cDNA molecule received a tag. From the 5' RACE reads, TCRdb called clonotypes with MiXCR, one entry per CDR3 protein. The sample comprises some 900,000 distinct CDR3 sequences, 45% to 50% of which are singletons, and around an eighth rests with the top ten. The V end lost 4 bases, the J end lost 5 bases, and 12 bases lay between the germline ends. Germline V CDR1 and CDR2: DFQATT, SNEGSKA (reference sequence). The length of the CDR3 is 13 residues.

The chain is built from TRBV20-1 and TRBJ1-5, with a tentative D call TRBD1 (5 bases). The material sequenced was blood. The sequence derives from a man aged 25 to 40 in good health. Written as DNA, the CDR3 is TGCAGTGCTAAAACGACGGGGCATCAGCCCCAGCATTTT. Protein sequence: CSAKTTGHQPQHF.